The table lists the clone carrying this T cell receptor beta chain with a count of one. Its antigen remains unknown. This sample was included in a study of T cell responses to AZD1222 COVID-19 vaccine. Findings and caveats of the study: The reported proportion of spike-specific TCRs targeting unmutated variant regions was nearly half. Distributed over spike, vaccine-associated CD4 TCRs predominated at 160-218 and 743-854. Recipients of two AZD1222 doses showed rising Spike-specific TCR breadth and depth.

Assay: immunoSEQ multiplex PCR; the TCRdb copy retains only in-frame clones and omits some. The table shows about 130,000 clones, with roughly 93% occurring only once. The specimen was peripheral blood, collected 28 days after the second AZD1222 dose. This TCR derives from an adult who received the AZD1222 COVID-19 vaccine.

The CDR3 DNA reads as TGTGCCAGCAGCGGGAGGGGGGACTTTCCCACAGATACGCAGTATTTT. Translated: CASSGRGDFPTDTQYF. V gene TRBV9 combines with J gene TRBJ2-3, with D possibly called TRBD1 or TRBD2 (6 bases each). Germline V CDR1 and CDR2: SGDLS, YYNGEE. The CDR3 is 16 residues long. The V end was cut by 3 bases, the J end by 2 bases, with 16 bases between.